The source of this T cell receptor beta chain is a study of cytomegalovirus exposure and HLA in healthy donors. Study observations and caveats: Among TCR beta chains, those listed as cytomegalovirus-associated numbered more than 150.

PCR amplification relied on 60 Vbeta primers (plus 13 Jbeta primers). The assay was immunoSEQ multiplex PCR, and TCRdb's table has in-frame clones only and misses some. The data contain about 110,000 clones, more than 65% of them seen just once; the ten biggest clones take up about 6.8%. From germline, CDR1 is LGHNA and CDR2 YNFKEQ. The CDR3 is 17 residues long. J was trimmed by 5 bases and V by 1 base; bases with no gene match: 13. Comment on this clone: Antigen: not known.

Sequencing used PBMCs. The rearrangement uses TRBV4-2 and TRBJ2-5; TRBD2 aligns across 7 bases. This TCR came from a man in his thirties or forties in good health and CMV-seropositive. CDR3: CASSQVPPAQGGETQYF. CDR3 bases: TGTGCCAGCAGCCAAGTCCCACCCGCGCAGGGAGGGGAGACCCAGTACTTC.